Described below is a single T cell receptor beta chain sequence and its context. The data derive from a study of control samples from healthy donors and cancer patients. The length of the CDR3 is 16 residues. Trimming shortened V by 3 bases and J by 0 bases, and 12 bases separated the two germline ends. Germline V gives CDR1 KGHSH, CDR2 LQKENI. The assay was immunoSEQ multiplex PCR, and TCRdb's table has in-frame clones only and misses some. The sample consists of 100,000 to 150,000 clones, 87% of them appearing once. This clonotype originated in a man aged 25 to 40 in good health. Sequenced: blood. This chain uses TRBV18 with TRBJ1-3; TRBD1 is a possible D gene (6 bases). Written as DNA, the CDR3 is TGTGCCAGCTCACCGAAGGGGGGAAACTCTGGAAACACCATATATTTT. This gives the protein CASSPKGGNSGNTIYF.